This T cell receptor (beta chain) comes out of a study of technical replicates of blood from a few donors. The table came from immunoSEQ multiplex PCR; TCRdb's copy has only in-frame clones and leaves some out. The sample lists around 80,000 clones; roughly 98% were seen once. The junction had 7 bases not matched to a gene; V was cut back by 5 bases and J by 3 bases. The CDR3 consists of 15 residues. Germline-derived CDR1 and CDR2 are SGHNT and YENEEA. This TCR was sampled from a human donor in good health. V gene TRBV11-3 combines with J gene TRBJ1-2, with 9 bases that match TRBD1. Sequencing used T cells isolated from PBMCs. CDR3 protein: CASSQGQGTYYGYTF. CDR3 DNA sequence: TGTGCCAGCAGCCAGGGACAGGGAACCTACTATGGCTACACCTTC.